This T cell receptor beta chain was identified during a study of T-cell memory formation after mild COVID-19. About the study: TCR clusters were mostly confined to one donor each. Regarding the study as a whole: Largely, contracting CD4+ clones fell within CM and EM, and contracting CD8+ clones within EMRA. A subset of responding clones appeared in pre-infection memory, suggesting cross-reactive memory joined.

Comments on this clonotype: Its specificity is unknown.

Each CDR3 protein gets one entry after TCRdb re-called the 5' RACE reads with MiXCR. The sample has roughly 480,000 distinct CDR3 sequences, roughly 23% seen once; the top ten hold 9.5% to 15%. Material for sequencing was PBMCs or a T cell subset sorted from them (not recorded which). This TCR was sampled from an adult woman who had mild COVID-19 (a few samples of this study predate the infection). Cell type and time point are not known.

The CDR3 region has the DNA TGTGCCAGCAGCGCCCCAGGGTTTGCCAAAAACATTCAGTACTTC. Its protein is CASSAPGFAKNIQYF. The chain is built from TRBV7-2 and TRBJ2-4, with D perhaps TRBD1 (5 bases). CDR1 is SGHTA and CDR2 is FQGNSA in the germline V gene. The V and J ends lost 5 bases and 1 base respectively, with 12 bases between them. This CDR3 has 15 amino acids.